Shown below are 10 T cell receptor beta chains from a single sample sequenced in a study of T cell responses to AZD1222 COVID-19 vaccine. The assay was immunoSEQ multiplex PCR, and TCRdb's table has in-frame clones only and misses some. The data show 60,000 to 80,000 clones, around 82% seen once. Sequencing was performed on peripheral blood, taken 28 days after the second AZD1222 dose. The origin of the receptors is an adult who received the AZD1222 COVID-19 vaccine.

The J gene is TRBJ2-2, the V gene TRBV11-2, with TRBD2 matching 11 bases. In germline, CDR1 is SGHAT, CDR2 FQNNGV. The trim removed 0 bases at V and 7 bases at J, leaving 7 bases unmatched. The CDR3 has 17 residues. The CDR3 loop is CASSLEIASGRIGELFF. The CDR3 nucleotides are TGTGCCAGCAGCTTAGAGATAGCTAGCGGGAGGATCGGGGAGCTGTTTTTT.

The chain couples TRBV4-1 to TRBJ1-6, with TRBD1 matching over 8 bases. Trimming took 0 bases from V and 10 from J; bases not matched to a gene: 8. The germline V gene encodes CDR1 MGHRA and CDR2 YSYEKL. This CDR3 has 16 residues. CDR3 in DNA: TGCGCCAGCAGCCAAGAAGGGACAGGCAAATGGTCACCCCTCCACTTT. Its translation: CASSQEGTGKWSPLHF.

This chain links TRBV27 with TRBJ2-3; D is possibly TRBD1 (5 bases). V was trimmed by 0 bases and J by 4 bases, leaving 14 bases between them. CDR1 and CDR2 from the germline V gene are MNHEY and SMNVEV (reference sequence). CDR3 length: 16 residues. CDR3 in amino acids: CASSLSQGRVADTQYF. The CDR3 coding sequence is TGTGCCAGCAGTTTATCCCAGGGAAGAGTTGCAGATACGCAGTATTTT.

V usage is TRBV6-5 and J usage is TRBJ1-2; D is possibly TRBD1 (5 bases). The V gene lost 0 bases and the J gene lost 7 bases, with 18 bases spanning the gap. Germline assignment: CDR1 MNHEY and CDR2 SVGAGI. The CDR3 is 16 amino acids. CDR3 bases: TGTGCCAGCAGTTACTCGATGTTTATCAGGGAGGGTGGCTACACCTTC. This codes for CASSYSMFIREGGYTF.

A single count supports this clone. The chain uses TRBV11-2 and TRBJ2-3; TRBD2 matches 7 bases. The V and J ends lost 5 bases and 0 bases, in that order; junction bases with no gene match: 5. The length of the CDR3 is 15 residues. CDR1 and CDR2 from the germline V gene are SGHAT and FQNNGV. CDR3 sequence: CASSHLAGSTDTQYF. For the CDR3, the DNA is TGTGCCAGCAGCCACTTAGCGGGCAGCACAGATACGCAGTATTTT.

The gene calls are TRBV27 and TRBJ2-3; TRBD2 aligns across 8 bases. The CDR3 loop spans 16 amino acids. Trimming at V came to 1 base and at J to 1 base, leaving 4 bases not matched to a gene. In germline, CDR1 is MNHEY, CDR2 SMNVEV (reference sequence). CDR3 loop: CASSLLGAGGTDTQYF. As DNA, the CDR3 is TGTGCCAGCAGTTTATTAGGAGCGGGGGGCACAGATACGCAGTATTTT.

The genes are TRBV5-1 and TRBJ2-2, with TRBD2 identical over 8 bases. The V gene's germline CDR1 is SGHRS and CDR2 YFSETQ. V was clipped by 0 bases and J by 6 bases; unmatched bases: 4. The CDR3 consists of 15 residues. The DNA for the CDR3 is TGCGCCAGCAGCTTGGACCCGGGGGGGCCCGGGGAGCTGTTTTTT. This gives the protein CASSLDPGGPGELFF.

This chain uses TRBV28 with TRBJ1-2, with no clear D. This CDR3 contains 13 residues. The germline CDR1 and CDR2 sequences are MDHEN and SYDVKM. V lost 10 bases and J 0 bases, leaving 12 bases between the germline ends. This CDR3 is CAIDPLSNYGYTF. CDR3 DNA sequence: TGTGCCATAGATCCCCTCTCTAACTATGGCTACACCTTC.

This clone appeared a few times. V is TRBV7-9 and J is TRBJ2-3, with TRBD2 identical over 8 bases. Trimming took 5 bases from V and 3 from J; bases not matched to a gene: 10. CDR3 length: 16 amino acids. CDR1 SEHNR and CDR2 FQNEAQ come from the germline V gene (reference sequence). The DNA of the CDR3 is TGTGCCAGCAGCCCGCGGACTAGCCGGAAAACAGATACGCAGTATTTT. Translating gives CASSPRTSRKTDTQYF.

In DNA form, the CDR3 reads TGTGCCAGCAGTTACGGCGGGTCTCGTCAGCCCCAGCATTTT. Amino acid sequence: CASSYGGSRQPQHF. The chain carries TRBV6-5 and TRBJ1-5, with D hard to call. Trimming shortened V by 2 bases and J by 6 bases, and 11 bases separated the two germline ends. The CDR3 extends over 14 amino acids. Per germline, CDR1 MNHEY and CDR2 SVGAGI.